These 2 T cell receptor beta chains were all obtained from the same sample, sequenced in a study of PD-1 blockade in classical Hodgkin lymphoma. The time point is: newly diagnosed, previously untreated cHL patient sample. Repertoires were generated with immunoSEQ multiplex PCR, while TCRdb's copy carries only in-frame clones and drops some. The table shows 7,000 or so clones, with around 76% occurring only once. The sample taken for sequencing was peripheral blood mononuclear cells (PBMCs). Receptor source: a human donor with classical Hodgkin lymphoma.

For this clone: The sample has other DNA sequences that encode this CDR3 too. This chain joins TRBV7-6 and TRBJ2-1; the match to TRBD1 covers 9 bases. Germline V gene data show CDR1 as SGHVS and CDR2 as FNYEAQ. The CDR3 sequence is 13 residues long. V gave up 4 bases and J gave up 7 bases; unmatched junction bases: 2. The CDR3 sequence: CASSSQGANEQFF. The CDR3 DNA is TGTGCCAGCAGCTCACAGGGGGCTAATGAGCAGTTCTTC.

This rearrangement joins TRBV2 to TRBJ1-6; D is ambiguous. V was cut by 5 bases and J by 9 bases, with 14 bases left in between. Germline loops: CDR1 SNHLY, CDR2 FYNNEI. The CDR3 covers 14 residues. CDR3 amino acids: CASSTGQRGSPLHF. As DNA, the CDR3 is TGTGCCAGCAGTACCGGCCAAAGAGGTTCACCCCTCCACTTT.